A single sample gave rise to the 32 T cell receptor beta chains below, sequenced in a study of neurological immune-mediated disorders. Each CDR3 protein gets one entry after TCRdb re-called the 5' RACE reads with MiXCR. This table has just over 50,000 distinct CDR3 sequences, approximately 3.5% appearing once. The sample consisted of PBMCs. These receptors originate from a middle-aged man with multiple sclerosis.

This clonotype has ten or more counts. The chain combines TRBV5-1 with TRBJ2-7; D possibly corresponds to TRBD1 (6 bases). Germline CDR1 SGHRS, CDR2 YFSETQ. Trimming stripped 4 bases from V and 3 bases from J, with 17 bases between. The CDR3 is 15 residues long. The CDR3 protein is CASSSPTGIHYEQYF. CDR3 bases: TGCGCCAGCAGCAGTCCAACAGGGATTCACTACGAGCAGTACTTC.

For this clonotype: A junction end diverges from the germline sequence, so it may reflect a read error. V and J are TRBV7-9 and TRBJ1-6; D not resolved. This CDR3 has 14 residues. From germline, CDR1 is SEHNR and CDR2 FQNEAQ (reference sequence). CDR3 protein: CASSLVDGNSPLNF. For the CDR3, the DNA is TGTGCCAGCAGCTTAGTTGACGGGAATTCACCCCTCAACTTT.

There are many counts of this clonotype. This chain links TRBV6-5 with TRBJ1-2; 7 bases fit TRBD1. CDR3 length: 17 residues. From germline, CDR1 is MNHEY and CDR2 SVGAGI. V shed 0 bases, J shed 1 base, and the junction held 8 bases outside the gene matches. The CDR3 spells CASSYSGQGGYNYGYTF. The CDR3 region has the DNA TGTGCCAGCAGTTACTCCGGGCAGGGGGGGTATAACTATGGCTACACCTTC.

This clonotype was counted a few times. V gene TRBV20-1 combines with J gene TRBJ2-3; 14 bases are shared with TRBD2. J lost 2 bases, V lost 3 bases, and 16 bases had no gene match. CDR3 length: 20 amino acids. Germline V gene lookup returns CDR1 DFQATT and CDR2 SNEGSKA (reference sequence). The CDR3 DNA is TGCAGTGCTAGCCTCTTACTGACTAGCGGGGGGGCGTGGGACACAGATACGCAGTATTTT. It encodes CSASLLLTSGGAWDTDTQYF.

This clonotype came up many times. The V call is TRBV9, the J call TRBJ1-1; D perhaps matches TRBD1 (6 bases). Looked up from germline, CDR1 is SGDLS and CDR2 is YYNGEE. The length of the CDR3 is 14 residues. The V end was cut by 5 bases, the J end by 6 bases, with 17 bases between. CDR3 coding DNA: TGTGCCAGCAGACCACAGGGACTCGGGGCTGAAGCTTTCTTT. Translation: CASRPQGLGAEAFF.

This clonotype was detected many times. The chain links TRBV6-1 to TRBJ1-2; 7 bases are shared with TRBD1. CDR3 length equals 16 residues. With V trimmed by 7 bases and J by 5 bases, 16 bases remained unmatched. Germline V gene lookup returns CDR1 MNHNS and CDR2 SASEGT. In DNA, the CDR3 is TGTGCCAGCAAGAGGGGCCCGACAGGGATGGAGTATGGCTACACCTTC. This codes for CASKRGPTGMEYGYTF.

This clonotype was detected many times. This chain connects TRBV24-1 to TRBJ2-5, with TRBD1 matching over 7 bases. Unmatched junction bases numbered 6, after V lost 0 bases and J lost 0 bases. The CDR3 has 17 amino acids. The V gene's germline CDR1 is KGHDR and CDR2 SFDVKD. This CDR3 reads CATSDLRTGNDQETQYF. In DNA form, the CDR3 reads TGTGCCACCAGTGATTTGCGGACAGGCAACGACCAAGAGACCCAGTACTTC.

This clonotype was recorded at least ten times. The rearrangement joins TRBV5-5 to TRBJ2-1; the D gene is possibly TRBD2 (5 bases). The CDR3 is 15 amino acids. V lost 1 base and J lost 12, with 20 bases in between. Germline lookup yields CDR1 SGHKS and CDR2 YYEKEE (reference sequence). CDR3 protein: CASSLSWSEGLWQFF. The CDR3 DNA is TGTGCCAGCAGCTTGTCGTGGTCCGAGGGCCTGTGGCAGTTCTTC.

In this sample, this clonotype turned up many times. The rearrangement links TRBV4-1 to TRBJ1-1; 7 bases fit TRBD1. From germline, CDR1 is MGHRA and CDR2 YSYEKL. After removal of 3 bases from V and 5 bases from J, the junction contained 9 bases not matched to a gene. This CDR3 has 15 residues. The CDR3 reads CASSQGNRGKTEAFF. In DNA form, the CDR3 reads TGCGCCAGCAGCCAGGGTAACAGGGGTAAAACTGAAGCTTTCTTT.

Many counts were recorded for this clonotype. The CDR3 region has the DNA TGTGCCAGCAGCCCTCTGACAGTTCTGGGGGGCTACACCTTC. It is translated as CASSPLTVLGGYTF. J is TRBJ1-2 and V is TRBV6-5; D possibly corresponds to TRBD1 (5 bases). The length of the CDR3 is 14 residues. CDR1 and CDR2 from the germline V gene are MNHEY and SVGAGI. Deletions cut 6 bases from V and 8 bases from J, with 19 bases between.

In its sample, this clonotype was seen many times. In DNA form, the CDR3 reads TGTGCCAGCAGTAAAAGAAGCCTAGGGACGAACACCGGGGAGCTGTTTTTT. It specifies CASSKRSLGTNTGELFF. The chain combines TRBV6-4 with TRBJ2-2; no reliable D call. The CDR3 loop spans 17 amino acids. Per germline, CDR1 MRHNA and CDR2 SNTAGT. The germline V and J ends were trimmed by 5 bases and 0 bases, with 16 bases remaining between them.

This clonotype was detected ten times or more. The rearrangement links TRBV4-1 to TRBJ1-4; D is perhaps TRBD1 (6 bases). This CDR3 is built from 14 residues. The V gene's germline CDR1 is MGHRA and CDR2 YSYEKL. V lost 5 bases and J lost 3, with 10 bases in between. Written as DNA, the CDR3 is TGCGCCAGCAGCAGGGGGGAACCTAATGAAAAACTGTTTTTT. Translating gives CASSRGEPNEKLFF.

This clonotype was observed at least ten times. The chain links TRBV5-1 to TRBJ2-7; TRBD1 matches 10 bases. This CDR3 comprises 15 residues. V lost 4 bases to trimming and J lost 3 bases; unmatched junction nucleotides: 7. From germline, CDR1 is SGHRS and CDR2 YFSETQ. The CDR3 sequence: CASSIAGTGDYEQYF. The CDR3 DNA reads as TGCGCCAGCAGCATAGCCGGGACAGGGGACTACGAGCAGTACTTC. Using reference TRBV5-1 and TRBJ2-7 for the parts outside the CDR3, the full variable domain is KAGVTQTPRYLIKTRGQQVTLSCSPISGHRSVSWYQQTPGQGLQFLFEYFSETQRNKGNFPGRFSGRQFSNSRSEMNVSTLELGDSALYLCASSIAGTGDYEQYFGPGTRLTVT.

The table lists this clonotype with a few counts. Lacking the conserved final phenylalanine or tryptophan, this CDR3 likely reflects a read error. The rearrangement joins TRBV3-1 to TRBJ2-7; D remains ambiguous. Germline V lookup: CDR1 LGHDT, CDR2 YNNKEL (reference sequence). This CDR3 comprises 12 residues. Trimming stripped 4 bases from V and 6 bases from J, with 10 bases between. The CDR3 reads CASSLIKGEQYN. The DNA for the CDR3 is TGTGCCAGCAGCCTGATAAAGGGCGAGCAGTACAAC.

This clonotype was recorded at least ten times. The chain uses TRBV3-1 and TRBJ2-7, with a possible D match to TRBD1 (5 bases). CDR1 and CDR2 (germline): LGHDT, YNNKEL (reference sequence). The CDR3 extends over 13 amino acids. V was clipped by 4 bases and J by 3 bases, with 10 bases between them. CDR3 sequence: CASSRQPGYEQYF. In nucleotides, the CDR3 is TGTGCCAGCAGCCGACAGCCAGGCTACGAGCAGTACTTC.

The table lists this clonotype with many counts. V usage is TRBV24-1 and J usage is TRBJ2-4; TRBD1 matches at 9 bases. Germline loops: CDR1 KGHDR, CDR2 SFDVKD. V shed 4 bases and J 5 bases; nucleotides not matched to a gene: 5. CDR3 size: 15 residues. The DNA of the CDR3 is TGTGCCACCAGTGACACAGGGGGCGATGAAAACATTCAGTACTTC. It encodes CATSDTGGDENIQYF.

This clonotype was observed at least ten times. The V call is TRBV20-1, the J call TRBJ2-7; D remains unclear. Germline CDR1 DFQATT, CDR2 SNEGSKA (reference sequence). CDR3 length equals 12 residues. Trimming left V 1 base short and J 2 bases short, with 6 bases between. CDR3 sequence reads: CSARGVAYEQYF. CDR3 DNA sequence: TGCAGTGCTAGAGGGGTAGCCTACGAGCAGTACTTC.

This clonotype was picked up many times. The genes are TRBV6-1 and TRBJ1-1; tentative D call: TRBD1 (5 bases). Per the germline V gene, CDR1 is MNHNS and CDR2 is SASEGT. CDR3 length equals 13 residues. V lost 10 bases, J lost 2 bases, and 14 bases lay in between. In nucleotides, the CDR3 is TGTGCCACGGGGCGAGGTTATAACACTGAAGCTTTCTTT. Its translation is CATGRGYNTEAFF.

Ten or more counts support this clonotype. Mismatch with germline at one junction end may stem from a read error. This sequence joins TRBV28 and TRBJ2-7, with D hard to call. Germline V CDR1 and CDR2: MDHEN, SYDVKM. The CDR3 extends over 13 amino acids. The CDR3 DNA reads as TGTGTCAGCAGTTCCTACGCCTGGCCCGAGCAGTACTTC. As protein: CVSSSYAWPEQYF.

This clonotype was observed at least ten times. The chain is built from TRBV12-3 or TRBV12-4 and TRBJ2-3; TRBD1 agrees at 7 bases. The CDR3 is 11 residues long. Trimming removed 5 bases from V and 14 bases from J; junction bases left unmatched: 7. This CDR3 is CASSPSRGLYF. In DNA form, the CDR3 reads TGTGCCAGCAGTCCCAGCAGGGGGTTGTATTTT.

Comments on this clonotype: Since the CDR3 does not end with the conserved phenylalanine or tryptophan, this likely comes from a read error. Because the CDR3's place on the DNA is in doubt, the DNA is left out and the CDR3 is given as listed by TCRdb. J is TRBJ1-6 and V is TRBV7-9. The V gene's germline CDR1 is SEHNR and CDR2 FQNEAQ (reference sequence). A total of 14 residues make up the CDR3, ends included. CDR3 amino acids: CASSSPGEGSPLNI.

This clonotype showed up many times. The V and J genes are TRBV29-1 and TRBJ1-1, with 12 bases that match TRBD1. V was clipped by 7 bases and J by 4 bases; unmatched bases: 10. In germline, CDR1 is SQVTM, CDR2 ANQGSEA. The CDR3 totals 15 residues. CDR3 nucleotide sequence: TGCAGCGCAGCTAGGGACAGGGGGCAGAGCACTGAAGCTTTCTTT. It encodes CSAARDRGQSTEAFF.

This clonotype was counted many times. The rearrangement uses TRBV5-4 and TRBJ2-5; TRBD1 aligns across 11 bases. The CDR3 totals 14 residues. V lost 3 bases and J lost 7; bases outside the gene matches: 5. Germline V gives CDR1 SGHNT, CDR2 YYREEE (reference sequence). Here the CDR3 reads CASSSPGQGATQYF. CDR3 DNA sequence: TGTGCCAGCAGCTCGCCCGGACAGGGGGCGACCCAGTACTTC.

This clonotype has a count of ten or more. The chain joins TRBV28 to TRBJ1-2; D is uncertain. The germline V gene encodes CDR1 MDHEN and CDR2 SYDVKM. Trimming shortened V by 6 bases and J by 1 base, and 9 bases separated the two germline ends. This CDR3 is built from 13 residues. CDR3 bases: TGTGCCAGCAGCCAGAGGGATAACTATGGCTACACCTTC. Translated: CASSQRDNYGYTF.

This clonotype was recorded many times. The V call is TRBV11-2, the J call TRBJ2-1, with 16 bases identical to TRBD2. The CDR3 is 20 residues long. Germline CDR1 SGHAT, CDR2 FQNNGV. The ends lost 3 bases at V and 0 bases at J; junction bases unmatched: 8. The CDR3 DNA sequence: TGTGCCAGCAGCTTGGGGCCGGGACTAGCGGGGGGGCGCTCCTACAATGAGCAGTTCTTC. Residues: CASSLGPGLAGGRSYNEQFF.

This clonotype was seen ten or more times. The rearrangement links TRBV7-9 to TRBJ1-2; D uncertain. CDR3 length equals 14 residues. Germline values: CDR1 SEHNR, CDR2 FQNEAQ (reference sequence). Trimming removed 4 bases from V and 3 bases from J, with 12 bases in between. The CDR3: CASSSLGLDYGYTF. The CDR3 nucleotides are TGTGCCAGCAGCTCACTTGGACTCGACTATGGCTACACCTTC.

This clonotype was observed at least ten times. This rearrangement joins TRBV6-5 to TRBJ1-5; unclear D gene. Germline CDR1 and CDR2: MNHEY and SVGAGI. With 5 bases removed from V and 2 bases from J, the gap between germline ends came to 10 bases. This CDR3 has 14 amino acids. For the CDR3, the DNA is TGTGCCAGCAGTCGGGGAGTGGGCAATCAGCCCCAGCATTTT. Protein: CASSRGVGNQPQHF.

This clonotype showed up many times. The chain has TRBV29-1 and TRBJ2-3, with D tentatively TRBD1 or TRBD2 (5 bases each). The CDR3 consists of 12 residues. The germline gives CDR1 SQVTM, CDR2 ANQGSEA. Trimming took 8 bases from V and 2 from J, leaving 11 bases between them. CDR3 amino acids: CSSGPSTDTQYF. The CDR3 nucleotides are TGCAGCTCGGGGCCCTCCACAGATACGCAGTATTTT.

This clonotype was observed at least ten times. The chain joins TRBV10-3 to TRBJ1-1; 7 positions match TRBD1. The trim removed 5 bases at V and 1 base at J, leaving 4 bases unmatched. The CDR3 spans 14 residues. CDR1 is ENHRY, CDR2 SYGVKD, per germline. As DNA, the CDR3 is TGTGCCATCAGTACCGGGACAGAGAACACTGAAGCTTTCTTT. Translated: CAISTGTENTEAFF.

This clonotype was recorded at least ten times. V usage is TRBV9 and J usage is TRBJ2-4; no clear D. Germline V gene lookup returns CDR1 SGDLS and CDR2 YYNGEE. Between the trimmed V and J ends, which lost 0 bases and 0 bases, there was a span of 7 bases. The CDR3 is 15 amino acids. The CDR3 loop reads CASSVDPLAKNIQYF. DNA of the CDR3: TGTGCCAGCAGCGTAGACCCACTAGCCAAAAACATTCAGTACTTC.

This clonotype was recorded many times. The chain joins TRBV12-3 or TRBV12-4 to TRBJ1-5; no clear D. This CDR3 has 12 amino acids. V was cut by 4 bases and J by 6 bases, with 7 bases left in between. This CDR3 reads CASSWNSQPQHF. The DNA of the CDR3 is TGTGCCAGCAGTTGGAACAGTCAGCCCCAGCATTTT.

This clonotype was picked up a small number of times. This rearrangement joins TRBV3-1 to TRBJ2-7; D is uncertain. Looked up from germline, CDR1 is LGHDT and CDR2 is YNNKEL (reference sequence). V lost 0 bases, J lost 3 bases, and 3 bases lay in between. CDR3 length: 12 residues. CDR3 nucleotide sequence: TGTGCCAGCAGCCAAGACCTCTACGAGCAGTACTTC. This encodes CASSQDLYEQYF.